The 29 T cell receptor beta chains below come from one sample, sequenced in a study of neurological immune-mediated disorders (dated by TCRdb to the late 2010s). Libraries were made using 5' RACE. Instrument used: Illumina HiSeq 2500. TCRdb reanalyzed the raw reads on its own, using fastp at Q25 for trimming and MiXCR for clone calling, and kept in-frame beta chains. Identical CDR3 proteins give one entry, which carries the most common genes and DNA. The sample table shows about 80,000 distinct CDR3 sequences, and nearly 6% are seen once. The top ten clones comprise 6.5% to 9% of the sample. The time point label on this specimen signifies: longitudinal time-point 2. The sequencing input was PBMCs. The receptors derive from a woman aged 60-75 years with multiple sclerosis.

This clonotype was detected many times. The chain combines TRBV7-9 with TRBJ2-5; tentative D call: TRBD2 (5 bases). There are 17 residues in the CDR3. Germline assignment: CDR1 SEHNR and CDR2 FQNEAQ (reference sequence). The V end was cut by 5 bases, the J end by 3 bases, with 22 bases between. The CDR3, as DNA: TGTGCCAGCAGCCCTACTAGTTTCGGGGTACAAAAAGAGACCCAGTACTTC. Protein product: CASSPTSFGVQKETQYF. The full variable domain, completed using reference TRBV7-9 and TRBJ2-5, is DTGVSQNPRHKITKRGQNVTFRCDPISEHNRLYWYRQTLGQGPEFLTYFQNEAQLEKSRLLSDRFSAERPKGSFSTLEIQRTEQGDSAMYLCASSPTSFGVQKETQYFGPGTRLLVL.

This clonotype was detected a few times. V gene TRBV6-6 combines with J gene TRBJ2-1; no firm D call. CDR3 size: 14 residues. Trimming left V 7 bases short and J 5 bases short, with 15 bases between. Per germline, CDR1 MNHNY and CDR2 SVGAGI (reference sequence). The CDR3 is CASTYPGENNEQFF. CDR3 in DNA: TGTGCCAGCACCTATCCGGGTGAGAACAATGAGCAGTTCTTC.

J is TRBJ2-1 and V is TRBV18, with 7 bases matching TRBD1. The CDR3 covers 16 residues. With 2 bases clipped from V and 3 bases from J, the junction kept 7 bases outside the gene matches. Germline-derived CDR1 and CDR2 are KGHSH and LQKENI. This chain's CDR3 is CASSPSGQVNYNEQFF. The DNA of the CDR3 is TGTGCCAGCTCACCATCTGGACAGGTGAACTACAATGAGCAGTTCTTC. Full variable domain (missing parts from reference TRBV18 and TRBJ2-1): NAGVMQNPRHLVRRRGQEARLRCSPMKGHSHVYWYRQLPEEGLKFMVYLQKENIIDESGMPKERFSAEFPKEGPSILRIQQVVRGDSAAYFCASSPSGQVNYNEQFFGPGTRLTVL.

This clonotype has at least ten counts. The rearrangement joins TRBV5-1 to TRBJ2-7, with a possible D match to TRBD1 (6 bases). This CDR3 comprises 14 residues. V was pared by 0 bases and J by 5 bases, with 12 bases between. Per the germline V gene, CDR1 is SGHRS and CDR2 is YFSETQ. The CDR3 DNA reads as TGCGCCAGCAGCTTGGGGCACAGGGTAGACGAGCAGTACTTC. Translated, it gives CASSLGHRVDEQYF.

The table lists this clonotype with many counts. The CDR3 bases are TGTGCCACCAGTGATACACCGCCGGGGAAAGAGACCCAGTACTTC. Translating gives CATSDTPPGKETQYF. The chain carries TRBV24-1 and TRBJ2-5, with TRBD2 as a possible D gene (5 bases). V was trimmed by 3 bases and J by 3 bases, leaving 13 bases between them. Germline V CDR1 and CDR2: KGHDR, SFDVKD. The CDR3 extends over 15 amino acids.

The sample holds many counts of this clonotype. This chain uses TRBV6-5 with TRBJ2-7, with D maybe TRBD2 (5 bases). Germline CDR1 and CDR2: MNHEY and SVGAGI. Trimming took 5 bases from V and 2 from J, leaving 13 bases between them. The CDR3 is made up of 14 amino acids. The CDR3 nucleotides read TGTGCCAGCAGTGATAACCGGGATACCTACGAGCAGTACTTC. Protein: CASSDNRDTYEQYF.

This chain connects TRBV28 to TRBJ1-6, with D perhaps matching TRBD1 (5 bases). Germline-derived CDR1 and CDR2 are MDHEN and SYDVKM. This CDR3 spans 17 amino acids. V was clipped by 5 bases and J by 0 bases, with 14 bases between them. In DNA, the CDR3 is TGTGCCAGCAGTGGGGCCCTCATAAGCTCCTATAATTCACCCCTCCACTTT. Amino acid sequence: CASSGALISSYNSPLHF.

J is TRBJ1-2 and V is TRBV7-9, with unresolved D. Germline CDR1 and CDR2: SEHNR and FQNEAQ (reference sequence). CDR3 length equals 12 residues. V dropped 5 bases and J dropped 5 bases, with 9 bases sitting between them. This CDR3 reads CASSQDHYGYTF. In DNA form, the CDR3 reads TGTGCCAGCAGCCAAGATCATTATGGCTACACCTTC.

This clonotype was counted many times. This sequence joins TRBV5-1 and TRBJ2-7, with 7 bases that match TRBD2. The germline V gene encodes CDR1 SGHRS and CDR2 YFSETQ. The CDR3 runs 14 residues. Trimming cost V 3 bases and J 3 bases; bases outside gene matches: 6. Here the CDR3 DNA reads TGCGCCAGCAGCTCCTCGGGGGGTAGCTACGAGCAGTACTTC. It yields the protein CASSSSGGSYEQYF.

This clonotype was picked up many times. CDR3 bases: TGTGCCAGCAGTTTGGGGACAGGTGGTAATCAGCCCCAGCATTTT. It codes for CASSLGTGGNQPQHF. The gene calls are TRBV12-3 or TRBV12-4 and TRBJ1-5, with 8 bases lining up with TRBD1. Trimming at V came to 3 bases and at J to 4 bases, leaving 5 bases not matched to a gene. This CDR3 has 15 residues.

This clonotype was counted between two and nine times. The chain recombines TRBV29-1 with TRBJ2-1, with a possible D match to TRBD1 (6 bases). Between the trimmed V and J ends, which lost 5 bases and 4 bases, there was a span of 15 bases. This CDR3 has 14 residues. Per germline, CDR1 SQVTM and CDR2 ANQGSEA. The CDR3 sequence is CSVLPDRKYNEQFF. The CDR3 bases are TGCAGCGTTCTCCCAGACAGGAAGTACAATGAGCAGTTCTTC.

Comments on this clonotype: Given a much more abundant clone one base away, this may be a read error. This rearrangement joins TRBV5-1 to TRBJ2-1; D perhaps matches TRBD1 (6 bases). CDR1 and CDR2 (germline): SGHRS, YFSETQ. The CDR3 extends over 17 amino acids. V lost 5 bases and J 0 bases, leaving 18 bases between the germline ends. The CDR3 protein is CASRPMYRADSYNEQFF. The CDR3 DNA reads TGCGCCAGCAGACCGATGTACAGGGCAGACTCCTACAATGAGCAGTTCTTC.

As regards this clonotype: A much larger clone is a single base away; this may be a read error. The rearrangement links TRBV5-1 to TRBJ1-4, with D hard to call. Germline CDR1 is SGHRS and CDR2 is YFSETQ. Between the trimmed V and J ends, which lost 4 bases and 2 bases, there was a span of 12 bases. The CDR3 loop spans 15 amino acids. The CDR3 DNA reads as TGCGCCAGCAGCAGAACAGTGACCACTAATGAAAAACTGTTTTTT. Protein sequence: CASSRTVTTNEKLFF.

The table lists this clonotype with many counts. The chain joins TRBV12-3 or TRBV12-4 to TRBJ1-2; 8 bases fit TRBD1. The ends lost 3 bases at V and 0 bases at J; junction bases unmatched: 12. CDR3 length equals 18 residues. The CDR3 nucleotides read TGTGCCAGCAGTTTGGGCCAGGGGGCGGCTATGGCTAACTATGGCTACACCTTC. It codes for CASSLGQGAAMANYGYTF.

V is TRBV6-5 and J is TRBJ1-2; TRBD1 might be the D (5 bases). This CDR3 is 13 amino acids long. The V end lost 7 bases, the J end lost 3 bases, and 12 bases lay between the germline ends. Per the germline V gene, CDR1 is MNHEY and CDR2 is SVGAGI. The CDR3 reads CASTTGGDYGYTF. The CDR3, as DNA: TGTGCCAGCACCACTGGGGGGGACTATGGCTACACCTTC.

The table lists this clonotype with many counts. This chain uses TRBV7-8 with TRBJ2-7; perhaps TRBD1 as D (6 bases). Germline V gene data show CDR1 as SGHVS and CDR2 as FQNEAQ. Deletions cut 5 bases from V and 0 bases from J, with 20 bases between. The CDR3 is 17 amino acids. CDR3 region: CASSLGTGIGSSYEQYF. The CDR3 DNA reads as TGTGCCAGCAGCCTAGGAACAGGGATTGGAAGCTCCTACGAGCAGTACTTC.

In its sample, this clonotype was seen many times. V is TRBV29-1 and J is TRBJ1-5; a possible D gene is TRBD1 (6 bases). V was clipped by 4 bases and J by 7 bases, with 14 bases between them. Germline CDR1 is SQVTM and CDR2 is ANQGSEA. The CDR3 consists of 13 residues. This CDR3 reads CSVGGGPQQPQHF. CDR3 in DNA: TGCAGCGTTGGTGGGGGGCCGCAGCAGCCCCAGCATTTT.

This clonotype was seen ten or more times. The gene calls are TRBV27 and TRBJ2-3, with D tentatively TRBD2 (5 bases). CDR3 length: 13 amino acids. V lost 3 bases to trimming and J lost 4 bases, with 8 bases between them. Germline CDR1 MNHEY, CDR2 SMNVEV (reference sequence). The CDR3 region has the DNA TGTGCCAGCAGTTTTGGAGGTCCAGATACGCAGTATTTT. It encodes CASSFGGPDTQYF.

This clonotype was recorded at least ten times. The chain has TRBV20-1 and TRBJ1-5; D is perhaps TRBD1 (6 bases). The CDR3 contains 15 residues. Germline CDR1 DFQATT, CDR2 SNEGSKA (reference sequence). Between the trimmed V and J ends, which lost 1 base and 0 bases, there was a span of 10 bases. The CDR3 DNA is TGCAGTGCTAGAGTTGGGACACTTAGCAATCAGCCCCAGCATTTT. The encoded protein is CSARVGTLSNQPQHF.

This clonotype was recorded at least ten times. This chain uses TRBV12-3 or TRBV12-4 with TRBJ2-1; D is perhaps TRBD2 (6 bases). V lost 4 bases, J lost 0 bases, and 16 bases lay in between. This CDR3 has 17 residues. The CDR3 here is CASSSRLALSSYNEQFF. CDR3 DNA sequence: TGTGCCAGCAGTTCCCGTCTAGCGCTAAGCTCCTACAATGAGCAGTTCTTC.

This chain connects TRBV6-5 to TRBJ2-1, with 8 bases that match TRBD1. Germline-derived CDR1 and CDR2 are MNHEY and SVGAGI. This CDR3 spans 13 amino acids. The V segment lost 2 bases and the J segment 9 bases; nucleotides outside the gene matches: 3. This CDR3 is CASSYRQGFEQFF. DNA of the CDR3: TGTGCCAGCAGTTACCGACAGGGGTTTGAGCAGTTCTTC.

This clonotype was picked up many times. The J gene is TRBJ2-6, the V gene TRBV20-1, with D possibly being TRBD1 or TRBD2 (6 bases each). Germline V lookup: CDR1 DFQATT, CDR2 SNEGSKA (reference sequence). The CDR3 contains 17 residues. The V end lost 0 bases, the J end lost 3 bases, and 15 bases lay between the germline ends. CDR3 sequence reads: CSARDWGARSGANVLTF. CDR3 sequence (DNA): TGCAGTGCTAGAGATTGGGGGGCCCGTAGTGGGGCCAACGTCCTGACTTTC.

This clonotype is a singleton in its sample. The chain links TRBV11-3 to TRBJ2-7, with D perhaps given as TRBD1 or TRBD2 (5 bases each). The germline CDR1 and CDR2 sequences are SGHNT and YENEEA. CDR3 size: 10 residues. The DNA of the CDR3 is TGTTACGCGAAGGGGACCGAGCAGTACTTC. Its translation: CYAKGTEQYF.

In this sample, this clonotype turned up a few times. The rearrangement uses TRBV2 and TRBJ2-7, with D unresolved. This CDR3 spans 15 amino acids. The V end lost 2 bases, the J end lost 2 bases, and 13 bases lay between the germline ends. Germline-derived CDR1 and CDR2 are SNHLY and FYNNEI. CDR3: CASSELVSGTYEQYF. The CDR3 DNA follows: TGTGCCAGCAGTGAACTTGTGTCAGGAACCTACGAGCAGTACTTC.

This clonotype showed up many times. The rearrangement joins TRBV3-1 to TRBJ2-5, with unresolved D. Trimming pared 3 bases from V and 5 bases from J, leaving 7 bases between. Germline assignment: CDR1 LGHDT and CDR2 YNNKEL (reference sequence). This CDR3 is built from 12 residues. CDR3 protein: CASSQGSETQYF. CDR3 DNA sequence: TGTGCCAGCAGCCAGGGCTCGGAGACCCAGTACTTC.

This clonotype was counted ten times or more. CDR3 sequence reads: CASTKRGGNYGYTF. CDR3 DNA: TGTGCCAGCACTAAAAGGGGGGGTAACTATGGCTACACCTTC. The rearrangement links TRBV6-5 to TRBJ1-2; the D gene is possibly TRBD1 (6 bases). The CDR3 spans 14 residues. Looked up from germline, CDR1 is MNHEY and CDR2 is SVGAGI. V lost 7 bases and J lost 1, with 13 bases in between.

This clonotype was seen just once. CDR3 coding DNA: TGTGCCAGCAGTCCTCATTCAGGAGGGAACGTGCAAGAGACCCAGTACTTC. As protein: CASSPHSGGNVQETQYF. The chain uses TRBV27 and TRBJ2-5; D perhaps matches TRBD2 (6 bases). Trimming pared 5 bases from V and 2 bases from J, leaving 21 bases between. The CDR3 spans 17 residues. Germline CDR1 is MNHEY and CDR2 is SMNVEV (reference sequence).

In this sample, this clonotype turned up many times. The V call is TRBV12-3 or TRBV12-4, the J call TRBJ1-5; D is uncertain. Trimming removed 6 bases at V and 8 bases at J, with 20 bases between. The CDR3 is made up of 15 amino acids. The CDR3 DNA reads as TGTGCCAGCAGCCGTTCGACCCTCGCCCTTGAGCCCCAGCATTTT. It specifies CASSRSTLALEPQHF.

This chain uses TRBV30 with TRBJ1-5, with a tentative D call TRBD1 (6 bases). The CDR3 is 16 residues long. The germline V and J ends were trimmed by 4 bases and 4 bases, with 20 bases remaining between them. Germline values: CDR1 GTSNPN, CDR2 SVGIG (reference sequence). In DNA form, the CDR3 reads TGTGCCTGGACTTACCGGGACACCGAGGAGAATCAGCCCCAGCATTTT. This sequence encodes CAWTYRDTEENQPQHF.